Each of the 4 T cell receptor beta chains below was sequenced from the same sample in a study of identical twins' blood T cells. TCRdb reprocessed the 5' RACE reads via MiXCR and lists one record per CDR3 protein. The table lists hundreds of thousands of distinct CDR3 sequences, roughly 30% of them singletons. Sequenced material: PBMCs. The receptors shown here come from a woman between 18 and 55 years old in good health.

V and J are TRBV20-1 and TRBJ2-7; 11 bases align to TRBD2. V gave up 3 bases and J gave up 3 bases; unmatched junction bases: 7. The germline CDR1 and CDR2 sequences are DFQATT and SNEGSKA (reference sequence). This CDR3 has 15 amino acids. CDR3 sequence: CSASRSTSGIYEQYF. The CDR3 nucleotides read TGCAGTGCTAGTAGATCGACTAGCGGGATCTACGAGCAGTACTTC.

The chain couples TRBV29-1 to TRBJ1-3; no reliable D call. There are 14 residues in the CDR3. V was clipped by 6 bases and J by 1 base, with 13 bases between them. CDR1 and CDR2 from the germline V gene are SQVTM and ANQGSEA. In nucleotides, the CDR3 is TGCAGCGTCCAAATGGGCACATCTGGAAACACCATATATTTT. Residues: CSVQMGTSGNTIYF. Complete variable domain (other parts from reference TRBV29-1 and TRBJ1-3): SAVISQKPSRDICQRGTSLTIQCQVDSQVTMMFWYRQQPGQSLTLIATANQGSEATYESGFVIDKFPISRPNLTFSTLTVSNMSPEDSSIYLCSVQMGTSGNTIYFGEGSWLTVV.

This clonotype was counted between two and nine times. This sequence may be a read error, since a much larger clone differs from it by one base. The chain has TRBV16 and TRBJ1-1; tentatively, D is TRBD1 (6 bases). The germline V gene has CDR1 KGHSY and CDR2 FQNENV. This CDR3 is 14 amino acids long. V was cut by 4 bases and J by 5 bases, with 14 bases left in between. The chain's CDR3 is CASSPDGGRTEAFF. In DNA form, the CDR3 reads TGTGCCAGCAGCCCCGACGGGGGCCGGACTGAAGCTTTCTTT.

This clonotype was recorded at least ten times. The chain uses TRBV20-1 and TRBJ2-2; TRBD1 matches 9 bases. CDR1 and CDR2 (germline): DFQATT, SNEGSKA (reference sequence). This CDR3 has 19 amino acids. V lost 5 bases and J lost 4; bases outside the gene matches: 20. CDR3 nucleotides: TGCAGTGCTGTAAAAGTCCGGGACAGGGTCCTTTTGGGCACCGGGGAGCTGTTTTTT. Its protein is CSAVKVRDRVLLGTGELFF.